This T cell receptor (beta chain) was identified in a study of cytomegalovirus exposure and HLA in healthy donors. 60 Vbeta and 13 Jbeta primers were used in PCR. Sequenced by immunoSEQ multiplex PCR; TCRdb stores in-frame clones only, minus some. The data hold fewer than 85,000 clones, with 75% to 85% observed a single time. Study outcomes and limitations: The investigators catalogued about 170 TCR beta chains as cytomegalovirus-associated. Immune exposure was documented only through CMV serostatus. The authors excluded some V segments, including TRBV6-2 and TRBV6-3, as indistinguishable. Later on, analysis showed that most CMV-associated TCR beta chains appeared to be HLA-restricted.

Note on this clone: The target antigen is unknown.

Germline V gene data show CDR1 as SNHLY and CDR2 as FYNNEI. CDR3 length: 12 residues. V was shortened by 8 bases and J by 3 bases, with 10 bases between the two germline ends. The sample consisted of PBMCs. The V call is TRBV2, the J call TRBJ1-1; D is unclear. This receptor was taken from a man aged 35 to 55 in good health and CMV-seronegative. The CDR3 region is CASADTYTEAFF. CDR3 nucleotide sequence: TGTGCCAGCGCAGACACGTACACTGAAGCTTTCTTT.